The entry below describes one T cell receptor (beta chain). What it recognizes is unknown. This table comes from immunoSEQ multiplex PCR, and its TCRdb copy is limited to in-frame clones, with some not included. This table holds roughly 160,000 clones, about 80% found once. These data come from a study of cytotoxic CD8 clonotypes in ibrutinib-treated CLL. Germline V gene lookup returns CDR1 MNHNS and CDR2 SASEGT. The V and J ends lost 5 bases and 5 bases respectively, with 18 bases between them. This CDR3 comprises 15 residues. Study-level points and caveats: Under treatment, the uncommon public clonotypes either contracted or remained stable. Clonality was higher at baseline than in age-matched healthy donors and tracked circulating CD8+ T-cell counts.

Sequencing was performed on PBMCs, taken after 12 months of ibrutinib treatment. This sequence joins TRBV6-1 and TRBJ2-5, with D perhaps matching TRBD1 (7 bases). The source is a human donor with chronic lymphocytic leukemia. CDR3: CASSRTGGVEETQYF. CDR3 DNA: TGTGCCAGCAGTAGGACAGGAGGGGTCGAGGAGACCCAGTACTTC.